This T cell receptor (beta chain) originates from a study of blood T cell repertoires in COVID-19. Across the whole study: Donors in the United States, Italy and Spain gave samples during acute or convalescent COVID-19. Sources were T cells, B-cell-depleted T cells, or PBMCs; the material itself was cDNA or gDNA.

Germline V gene sequence: CDR1 SGHNT, CDR2 YYREEE (reference sequence). This CDR3 comprises 16 residues. J lost 1 base, V lost 8 bases, and 13 bases had no gene match. Authors' processing steps: Reference gene primer amplification gave estimated nucleated cell counts. Profiled with immunoSEQ multiplex PCR; TCRdb holds only in-frame clones, not every one. The DNA was the basis for D and trimming; V, J and clone size are from that table. The table has 300,000 to 350,000 clones, 85% to 90% seen once; the top ten hold about 1%. This chain uses TRBV5-4 with TRBJ1-1; 8 bases are shared with TRBD1. The sequence derives from a woman in her forties with COVID-19, enrolled during active disease. The sequencing sample was made of peripheral blood. CDR3 DNA: TGTGCCAGTAGAGGGGTTCCCGGGACAGGGAACACTGAAGCTTTCTTT. It is translated as CASRGVPGTGNTEAFF.